Below, 22 T cell receptor beta chains from the same sample are listed, as sequenced in a study of blood T cell repertoires in COVID-19 (dated by TCRdb to 2020 to 2021). Libraries were built with the immunoSEQ multiplex PCR assay. Held by TCRdb, this immuneACCESS table contains in-frame sequences only and omits some clones. Under half of the omission traces to an unresolved V gene where checked; the cause of the rest is unknown. The sample contains about 35,000 clones, roughly 78% of them found a single time. The ten most abundant clones make up around 41% of the sample. The sample comprised peripheral blood. The receptors derive from a man older than 75 with active or convalescent COVID-19.

The chain carries TRBV19 and TRBJ1-4; 8 nucleotides line up with TRBD1. V shed 7 bases, J shed 0 bases, and the junction held 7 bases outside the gene matches. The germline CDR1 and CDR2 sequences are LNHDA and SQIVND (reference sequence). The CDR3 length is 16 residues. In nucleotides, the CDR3 is TGTGCCAGTACCGACAGGGGCCCTGCAACTAATGAAAAACTGTTTTTT. Residues: CASTDRGPATNEKLFF. Full variable domain (rest looked up from reference TRBV19 and TRBJ1-4): DGGITQSPKYLFRKEGQNVTLSCEQNLNHDAMYWYRQDPGQGLRLIYYSQIVNDFQKGDIAEGYSVSREKKESFPLTVTSAQKNPTAFYLCASTDRGPATNEKLFFGSGTQLSVL.

This clone is a singleton in its sample. The CDR3 spells CASSYARDYEKLFF. In DNA form, the CDR3 reads TGTGCCAGCAGTTACGCCAGGGATTACGAAAAACTGTTTTTT. This chain links TRBV6-5 with TRBJ1-4, with a weak D call TRBD1 (5 bases). The CDR3 covers 14 residues. Germline V gives CDR1 MNHEY, CDR2 SVGAGI. V dropped 2 bases and J dropped 8 bases, with 12 bases sitting between them.

J is TRBJ1-3 and V is TRBV25-1; 9 bases are shared with TRBD1. Trimming took 4 bases from V and 8 from J; bases not matched to a gene: 6. Germline V gene data show CDR1 as MGHDK and CDR2 as SYGVNS. The CDR3 contains 14 residues. In nucleotides, the CDR3 is TGTGCCAGCAGTGTGAGGGGACAGGGACACACCATATATTTT. It yields the protein CASSVRGQGHTIYF.

This clone was seen only a few times. V and J are TRBV19 and TRBJ1-5; D ambiguous. The germline V and J ends were trimmed by 3 bases and 6 bases, with 12 bases remaining between them. The V gene's germline CDR1 is LNHDA and CDR2 SQIVND (reference sequence). The CDR3 runs to 14 residues. The CDR3 coding sequence is TGTGCCAGTAGTATCTTGGCCCGGGGTCAGCCCCAGCATTTT. As protein: CASSILARGQPQHF. Based on the CDR3 plus reference TRBV19 and TRBJ1-5, the full variable domain is DGGITQSPKYLFRKEGQNVTLSCEQNLNHDAMYWYRQDPGQGLRLIYYSQIVNDFQKGDIAEGYSVSREKKESFPLTVTSAQKNPTAFYLCASSILARGQPQHFGDGTRLSIL.

V is TRBV7-9 and J is TRBJ2-1, with 11 bases aligning to TRBD2. Germline V gene sequence: CDR1 SEHNR, CDR2 FQNEAQ (reference sequence). This CDR3 spans 13 amino acids. After removal of 5 bases from V and 9 bases from J, the junction contained 3 bases not matched to a gene. The CDR3 reads CASSPSGRLEQFF. The CDR3 bases are TGTGCCAGCAGCCCTAGCGGGAGGCTTGAGCAGTTCTTC.

Details on this clone: A read error may account for a junction end that differs from germline. The V gene is TRBV7-7, the J gene TRBJ2-1; 10 bases map to TRBD1. Germline CDR1 reads SSHAT; CDR2 reads FNYEAQ (reference sequence). The CDR3 is 15 residues long. CDR3 sequence reads: CASSLGQGEFNEQFF. The CDR3 DNA reads TGTGCTAGCAGCTTAGGACAGGGGGAGTTCAATGAGCAGTTCTTC. Full variable domain (outside the CDR3, taken from reference TRBV7-7 and TRBJ2-1): GAGVSQSPRYKVTKRGQDVTLRCDPISSHATLYWYQQALGQGPEFLTYFNYEAQPDKSGLPSDRFSAERPEGSISTLTIQRTEQRDSAMYRCASSLGQGEFNEQFFGPGTRLTVL.

The chain employs TRBV28 and TRBJ1-5, with TRBD1 identical over 10 bases. With V trimmed by 8 bases and J by 5 bases, 9 bases remained unmatched. CDR3 length: 15 amino acids. Germline CDR1 and CDR2: MDHEN and SYDVKM. The CDR3 here is CASLPGTGADQPQHF. The CDR3 DNA sequence: TGTGCCAGCCTCCCCGGGACAGGGGCCGATCAGCCCCAGCATTTT.

V usage is TRBV27 and J usage is TRBJ2-7; TRBD2 might be the D (5 bases). In germline, CDR1 is MNHEY, CDR2 SMNVEV (reference sequence). The CDR3 has 15 amino acids. V was trimmed by 6 bases and J by 2 bases, leaving 17 bases between them. As DNA, the CDR3 is TGTGCCAGCAGCCGCGAGAGGGCCTTGGCCTACGAGCAGTACTTC. Protein product: CASSRERALAYEQYF.

The rearrangement links TRBV27 to TRBJ1-2, with 7 bases fitting TRBD1. V lost 6 bases to trimming and J lost 8 bases; unmatched junction nucleotides: 15. The CDR3 has 15 residues. The V gene's germline CDR1 is MNHEY and CDR2 SMNVEV (reference sequence). CDR3 residues: CASRGQRNPVRGYTF. In DNA form, the CDR3 reads TGTGCCAGCAGGGGACAGCGGAACCCAGTGAGGGGCTACACCTTC.

The chain employs TRBV9 and TRBJ1-6, with TRBD1 as a possible D gene (5 bases). V lost 4 bases, J lost 10 bases, and 15 bases lay in between. CDR1 SGDLS and CDR2 YYNGEE come from the germline V gene. The CDR3 sequence is 14 residues long. The CDR3 loop reads CASSQTTANSPLHF. In DNA form, the CDR3 reads TGTGCCAGCAGCCAAACGACAGCCAACTCACCCCTCCACTTT.

The J gene is TRBJ2-7, the V gene TRBV10-3; TRBD2 might be the D (5 bases). Germline V gene data show CDR1 as ENHRY and CDR2 as SYGVKD. The V end lost 3 bases, the J end lost 5 bases, and 17 bases lay between the germline ends. The CDR3 length is 15 residues. Written as DNA, the CDR3 is TGTGCCATCAGTGACACCAGCGGCCTTAGGAACGAGCAGTACTTC. Translated: CAISDTSGLRNEQYF.

This chain connects TRBV7-9 to TRBJ2-1, with D perhaps matching TRBD1 (5 bases). CDR1 and CDR2 from the germline V gene are SEHNR and FQNEAQ (reference sequence). V was trimmed by 9 bases and J by 12 bases, leaving 21 bases between them. This CDR3 comprises 13 residues. The DNA for the CDR3 is TGTGCCAGTTCCGAGGTGGGGCGTGTCGGGCAGTTCTTC. Protein: CASSEVGRVGQFF.

This clone was recorded a few times. The V and J genes are TRBV27 and TRBJ2-6, with D perhaps TRBD2 (8 bases). CDR3 size: 18 residues. Germline loops: CDR1 MNHEY, CDR2 SMNVEV (reference sequence). V was shortened by 5 bases and J by 0 bases, with 17 bases between the two germline ends. The CDR3 here is CASSRRRGTSSGANVLTF. CDR3 nucleotides: TGTGCCAGCAGTCGCCGCAGGGGGACTAGCTCTGGGGCCAACGTCCTGACTTTC. The whole variable domain, remainder taken from reference TRBV27 and TRBJ2-6, is EAQVTQNPRYLITVTGKKLTVTCSQNMNHEYMSWYRQDPGLGLRQIYYSMNVEVTDKGDVPEGYKVSRKEKRNFPLILESPSPNQTSLYFCASSRRRGTSSGANVLTFGAGSRLTVL.

The rearrangement links TRBV4-1 to TRBJ2-5, with 9 bases lining up with TRBD2. The germline CDR1 and CDR2 sequences are MGHRA and YSYEKL. Losses at the gene ends were 3 bases for V and 5 bases for J; bases not matched to a gene: 4. The CDR3 has 14 residues. CDR3: CASSQAGGPETQYF. The CDR3 bases are TGCGCCAGCAGCCAGGCGGGAGGGCCTGAGACCCAGTACTTC.

This clone was counted a single time. The chain uses TRBV12-3 or TRBV12-4 and TRBJ2-7, with 8 nucleotides matching TRBD2. The trim removed 5 bases at V and 4 bases at J, leaving 4 bases unmatched. This CDR3 has 13 residues. CDR3 nucleotides: TGTGCCAGCAGTAGCGGGGGCATTTACGAGCAGTACTTC. Amino acids: CASSSGGIYEQYF.

J is TRBJ1-2 and V is TRBV6-1; 8 positions agree with TRBD1. V shed 3 bases, J shed 0 bases, and the junction held 9 bases outside the gene matches. The CDR3 sequence is 17 residues long. From germline, CDR1 is MNHNS and CDR2 SASEGT. In DNA, the CDR3 is TGTGCCAGCAGTGATTTAGGACAGGGCGCAGCTAACTATGGCTACACCTTC. Encoded protein: CASSDLGQGAANYGYTF.

The J gene is TRBJ1-5, the V gene TRBV7-8, with 7 positions matching TRBD1. Trimming removed 1 base from V and 5 bases from J; junction bases left unmatched: 5. The CDR3 length is 15 residues. Germline lookup yields CDR1 SGHVS and CDR2 FQNEAQ. CDR3 DNA: TGTGCCAGCAGCTTAGGACGACAGGGTGATCAGCCCCAGCATTTT. Residues: CASSLGRQGDQPQHF.

This chain joins TRBV28 and TRBJ1-2; 10 nucleotides line up with TRBD1. J lost 8 bases, V lost 7 bases, and 13 bases had no gene match. Germline V gives CDR1 MDHEN, CDR2 SYDVKM. The CDR3 is made up of 15 amino acids. The CDR3 DNA is TGTGCCAGCAAAAACCCGGGACAGGGGTCGGACGGCTACACCTTC. This sequence encodes CASKNPGQGSDGYTF.

The chain is built from TRBV27 and TRBJ2-1; possible D gene TRBD2, 6 bases. Germline V gene data show CDR1 as MNHEY and CDR2 as SMNVEV (reference sequence). The length of the CDR3 is 16 residues. Trimming cost V 7 bases and J 3 bases, with 19 bases left between them. CDR3 DNA sequence: TGTGCCAGCACCGCGACAACGACTAGGGACTACAATGAGCAGTTCTTC. Its translation: CASTATTTRDYNEQFF.

This clone has a handful of counts. V and J are TRBV10-1 and TRBJ2-1; D gene ambiguous. Looked up from germline, CDR1 is WNHNN and CDR2 is SYGVQD (reference sequence). The CDR3 contains 16 residues. Deletions cut 6 bases from V and 2 bases from J, with 17 bases between. The CDR3 protein is CASSPTLTTTYNEQFF. DNA for the CDR3: TGCGCCAGCAGCCCCACATTGACAACGACCTACAATGAGCAGTTCTTC.

The genes are TRBV10-3 and TRBJ2-7, with D perhaps matching TRBD2 (5 bases). Germline V lookup: CDR1 ENHRY, CDR2 SYGVKD. V was trimmed by 6 bases and J by 2 bases, leaving 11 bases between them. The CDR3 is 13 amino acids. CDR3 coding DNA: TGTGCCATCAGCCGGGATACCCCCTACGAGCAGTACTTC. It specifies CAISRDTPYEQYF.

The chain recombines TRBV14 with TRBJ1-5, with 7 nucleotides matching TRBD1. The junction had 8 bases not matched to a gene; V was cut back by 0 bases and J by 6 bases. The CDR3 covers 16 residues. Germline lookup yields CDR1 SGHDN and CDR2 FVKESK. DNA for the CDR3: TGTGCCAGCAGCCAAGAAGAAGAGGACAGGAGTCAGCCCCAGCATTTT. Protein product: CASSQEEEDRSQPQHF.